This T cell receptor beta chain was found in a study of a mutant IDH1 vaccine in newly diagnosed glioma. V trimming: 6 bases; J trimming: 7 bases; junction bases outside the gene matches: 6. This CDR3 comprises 13 residues. Germline CDR1 LNHDA, CDR2 SQIVND (reference sequence). Repertoires were generated with immunoSEQ multiplex PCR, while TCRdb's copy carries only in-frame clones and drops some. The data hold 57,000 or so clones, with more than 80% observed a single time. Specified time point: week 11, during vaccination. Doses comprised 300 ug of mutant IDH1 20-mer peptide each, plus topical imiquimod. About this clone: Antigen unknown.

The rearrangement links TRBV19 to TRBJ1-5; 7 bases are a match to TRBD1. The receptor's source is a man aged 25 to 40 with glioma. Sample: PBMCs, taken from a glioma patient whose treatment included an IDH1 peptide vaccine. The DNA of the CDR3 is TGTGCCAGTAGCCACACAGGGGACCAGCCCCAGCATTTT. This translates into CASSHTGDQPQHF. Full variable domain (rest looked up from reference TRBV19 and TRBJ1-5): DGGITQSPKYLFRKEGQNVTLSCEQNLNHDAMYWYRQDPGQGLRLIYYSQIVNDFQKGDIAEGYSVSREKKESFPLTVTSAQKNPTAFYLCASSHTGDQPQHFGDGTRLSIL.